This is a list of T cell receptor beta chains from one sample in a study of neurological immune-mediated disorders. TCRdb itself ran the 5' RACE reads through MiXCR, one entry per CDR3 protein. This sample has around 15,000 distinct CDR3 sequences, with roughly 14% found just once. Source material: PBMCs. All receptors derive from a man in his 60s with HTLV-1-associated myelopathy (HAM/TSP). Each CDR3 is given with its conserved first and last residue. The D gene is left open where the match is weak. Expanded clones get a size class; other rows say once, few or many, or leave the size out.

J gene	D gene	clone size	V gene	CDR3 protein	CDR3 DNA
TRBJ2-3	.	many	TRBV7-7	CASSPWGGAGADTQYF	TGTGCCAGCAGCCCGTGGGGGGGGGCAGGCGCAGATACGCAGTATTTT
TRBJ2-1	.	many	TRBV6-2/TRBV6-3	CASSYSPGRIEQFF	TGTGCCAGCAGTTACTCGCCGGGCAGGATTGAGCAGTTCTTC
TRBJ2-2	TRBD2	many	TRBV5-1	CASSSTGLAGGNTGELFF	TGCGCCAGCAGCTCGACGGGACTAGCGGGGGGAAACACCGGGGAGCTGTTTTTT
TRBJ2-2	TRBD1	many	TRBV7-7	CASSDRGQGILNTGELFF	TGTGCTAGCAGCGATCGAGGACAGGGCATTTTGAACACCGGGGAGCTGTTTTTT
TRBJ1-5	.	many	TRBV20-1	CSARGPQSTQPQHF	TGCAGTGCTAGAGGGCCACAATCCACTCAGCCCCAGCATTTT
TRBJ2-2	TRBD2	many	TRBV11-2	CASSRLAGGTGELFF	TGTGCCAGCAGTAGACTAGCGGGGGGGACCGGGGAGCTGTTTTTT
TRBJ2-3	.	many	TRBV3-1	CASSQNSGDTQYF	TGTGCCAGCAGCCAAAATTCCGGGGATACGCAGTATTTT
TRBJ1-2	.	.	TRBV10-3	CAIPQTGTPGYGYTF	TGTGCCATCCCACAGACCGGGACACCAGGATATGGCTACACCTTC
TRBJ2-2	TRBD1	many	TRBV24-1	CATSTGAFNTGELFF	TGTGCCACCTCAACAGGGGCATTTAACACCGGGGAGCTGTTTTTT
TRBJ2-2	TRBD2	many	TRBV20-1	CSARALAGLTGELFF	TGCAGTGCTCGTGCACTAGCGGGGCTCACCGGGGAGCTGTTTTTT
TRBJ1-4	.	few	TRBV4-1	CASSQEGQGNEKLFF	TGCGCCAGCAGCCAAGAGGGGCAGGGGAATGAAAAACTGTTTTTT
TRBJ2-7	TRBD1	medium-sized	TRBV20-1	CSARGQGDGQYF	TGCAGTGCTAGAGGACAGGGCGATGGGCAGTACTTC
TRBJ2-3	TRBD2	many	TRBV14	CASSQDTSGAGDTQYF	TGTGCCAGCAGCCAAGACACTAGCGGGGCCGGAGATACGCAGTATTTT
TRBJ2-7	TRBD1	many	TRBV5-1	CASNKTGPDEQYF	TGCGCCAGCAATAAGACAGGGCCCGACGAGCAGTACTTC
TRBJ2-5	.	many	TRBV6-5	CASSGSPGETQYF	TGTGCCAGCAGTGGATCTCCTGGGGAGACCCAGTACTTC
TRBJ1-2	.	many	TRBV9	CASSVEGDYYGYTF	TGTGCCAGCAGCGTAGAGGGTGACTACTATGGCTACACCTTC
TRBJ1-3	.	many	TRBV20-1	CSARTGPSPGNTIYF	TGCAGTGCTAGAACAGGGCCATCTCCTGGAAACACCATATATTTT
TRBJ2-3	.	many	TRBV5-1	CASSLSGQNPTDTQYF	TGCGCCAGCAGCTTGTCCGGACAAAACCCCACAGATACGCAGTATTTT
TRBJ1-2	TRBD1	many	TRBV5-1	CASSPTGDYGYTF	TGCGCCAGCAGCCCGACAGGGGACTATGGCTACACCTTC
TRBJ2-1	.	many	TRBV2	CASSTRGDEQFF	TGTGCCAGCAGCACCCGGGGAGATGAGCAGTTCTTC
TRBJ1-2	.	.	TRBV20-1	CSASTPAKGGYTF	TGCAGTGCTAGCACTCCAGCTAAAGGAGGCTACACCTTC
TRBJ2-5	.	many	TRBV24-1	CATSDFMQGRETQYF	TGTGCCACCAGTGATTTTATGCAGGGGCGAGAGACCCAGTACTTC
TRBJ2-3	TRBD2	many	TRBV15	CATSKPLAGAFTDTQYF	TGTGCCACCAGCAAGCCGCTAGCGGGGGCCTTCACAGATACGCAGTATTTT
TRBJ1-2	.	many	TRBV7-2	CASSFRTDYGYTF	TGTGCCAGCAGCTTCCGGACAGACTATGGCTACACCTTC
TRBJ1-4	TRBD1	medium-sized	TRBV5-1	CASSSRQGSTEKLFF	TGCGCCAGCAGCTCACGACAGGGGTCGACCGAAAAACTGTTTTTT
TRBJ2-1	.	many	TRBV12-3/TRBV12-4	CASSLGGHEQFF	TGTGCCAGCAGTTTAGGGGGGCATGAGCAGTTCTTC